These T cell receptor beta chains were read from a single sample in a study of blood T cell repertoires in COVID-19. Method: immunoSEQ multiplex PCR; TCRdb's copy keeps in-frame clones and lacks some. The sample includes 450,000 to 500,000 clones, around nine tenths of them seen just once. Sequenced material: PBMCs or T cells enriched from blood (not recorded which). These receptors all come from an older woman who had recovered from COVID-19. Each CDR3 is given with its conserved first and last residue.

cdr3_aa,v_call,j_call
CASSLLNNSPLHF,TRBV11-3,TRBJ1-6
CASSLGEGETEAFF,TRBV7-8,TRBJ1-1
CASSLTHLSTGTFSSYNEQFF,TRBV2,TRBJ2-1
CASSYTGTGNTGELFF,TRBV5-6,TRBJ2-2
CASSPSGSEAFF,TRBV2,TRBJ1-1
CASSLGGRVTNTQYF,TRBV7-2,TRBJ2-3
CASSQGQTTGHTF,TRBV3-1/TRBV3-2,TRBJ1-2
CASSERGQVSSGANVLTF,TRBV5-1,TRBJ2-6
CASSRTGGNSPLHF,TRBV19,TRBJ1-6
CASSRSNGGGTQYF,TRBV5-6,TRBJ2-3
CASSFGGGYGYTF,TRBV13,TRBJ1-2
CATSDSRDGDYEQYF,TRBV24-1,TRBJ2-7
CASSIVTGGGNQPQHF,TRBV19,TRBJ1-5
CASSVGQGNTGELFF,TRBV7-8,TRBJ2-2
CASSHYPQTGSNSPLHF,TRBV4-1,TRBJ1-6
CASRYRRPGTSNTEAFF,TRBV27,TRBJ1-1
CASSHRDTYSNQPQHF,TRBV6-4,TRBJ1-5
CASSLIETGVEAFF,TRBV28,TRBJ1-1
CASSLTATNTEAFF,TRBV5-1,TRBJ1-1
CASSSTTGGYQPQHF,TRBV27,TRBJ1-5
CASSSQAGGLTDTQYF,TRBV5-1,TRBJ2-3
CASSQGPSSYNEQFF,TRBV3-1/TRBV3-2,TRBJ2-1
CASRPTGQPNQPQHF,TRBV6-5,TRBJ1-5
CASSWSGGEETQYF,TRBV2,TRBJ2-5
CASSPDRDGELFF,TRBV18,TRBJ2-2
CASSPQIMNTEAFF,TRBV6-5,TRBJ1-1
CASSLLGDGYTF,TRBV12-3/TRBV12-4,TRBJ1-2
CASSVAGGPTDTQYF,TRBV6-1,TRBJ2-3
CASSEYAGNTEAFF,TRBV25-1,TRBJ1-1
CASSRWDREDLPGELFF,TRBV5-4,TRBJ2-2
CASSWLGDGPLHF,TRBV12-3/TRBV12-4,TRBJ1-6
CATSDLQGSEAFF,TRBV24-1,TRBJ1-1
CASSPRTGGVTGELFF,TRBV11-2,TRBJ2-2
CATSDLRIFAGPSNSPLHF,TRBV24-1,TRBJ1-6
CSVDPGGGDGHGYTF,TRBV29-1,TRBJ1-2
CASSINREGNQPQHF,TRBV19,TRBJ1-5
CASRPGGFGRETQYF,TRBV5-4,TRBJ2-5